This T cell receptor beta chain was sequenced during a study of blood T cells in healthy people across ages. The CDR3 covers 14 residues. Looked up from germline, CDR1 is MNHEY and CDR2 is SMNVEV (reference sequence). The V gene lost 2 bases and the J gene lost 9 bases, with 11 bases spanning the gap. Alongside a J-beta primer mix, a sample-barcoded 5' primer served in a second PCR lasting roughly 6 to 11 cycles. TCRdb ran MiXCR on the 5' RACE reads and lists one entry per CDR3 protein. The sample holds 980,000 or so distinct CDR3 sequences; roughly 48% are singletons and the top ten take roughly 12%.

This chain links TRBV27 with TRBJ1-6; TRBD1 might be the D (5 bases). The specimen was blood. The TCR sequence derives from a man aged 30 to 45 in good health. The CDR3 here is CASSLQGYGSPLHF. CDR3 sequence (DNA): TGTGCCAGCAGTTTACAGGGATACGGTTCACCCCTCCACTTT.